This T cell receptor beta chain came from a study of shared clonotypes between healthy human individuals. General study findings and limits: Estimated clonotype richness was generally higher in naive than memory subsets. The study found lower generation probabilities in non-shared clonotypes than in those shared by all four donors.

Several immunoSEQ 96-well plates shared each subset's DNA, each plate a replicate. In replicate PCRs of sorted subsets, approximately 200 ng DNA, some 28,000 T cell genomes, was used. Repertoires were generated with immunoSEQ multiplex PCR, while TCRdb's copy carries only in-frame clones and drops some. The data show about 600,000 clones, roughly 97% seen once. With respect to this clone: What it binds is not known.

Sequencing was carried out using naive CD4+ T cells sorted from blood. Subset here: CD45RA+ positively selected. The receptor comes from a woman between 25 and 40 years old in good health.

In nucleotides, the CDR3 is TGTGCCAGCAGTCCCGGGACTTGGGGGAATCAGCCCCAGCATTTT. It translates to CASSPGTWGNQPQHF. The V gene is TRBV28, the J gene TRBJ1-5; weak D call: TRBD1 (5 bases). Deletions cut 5 bases from V and 4 bases from J, with 15 bases between. This CDR3 is 15 amino acids long. Germline V CDR1 and CDR2: MDHEN, SYDVKM.